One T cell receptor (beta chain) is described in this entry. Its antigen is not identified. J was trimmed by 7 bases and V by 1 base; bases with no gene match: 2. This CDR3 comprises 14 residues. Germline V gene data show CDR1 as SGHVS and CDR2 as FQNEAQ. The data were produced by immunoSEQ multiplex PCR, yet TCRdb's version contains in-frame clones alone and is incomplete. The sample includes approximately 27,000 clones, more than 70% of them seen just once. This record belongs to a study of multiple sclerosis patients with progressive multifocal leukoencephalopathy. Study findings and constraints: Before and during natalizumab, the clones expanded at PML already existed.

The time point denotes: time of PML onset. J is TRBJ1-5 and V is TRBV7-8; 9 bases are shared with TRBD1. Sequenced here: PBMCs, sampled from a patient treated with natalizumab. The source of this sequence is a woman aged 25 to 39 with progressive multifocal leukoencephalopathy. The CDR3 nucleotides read TGTGCCAGCAGCTTAGAGACAGGGGGGCAGCCCCAGCATTTT. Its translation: CASSLETGGQPQHF.